A single sample gave rise to the 22 T cell receptor beta chains below, sequenced in a study of PD-L1 blockade in urothelial cancer. This table comes from immunoSEQ multiplex PCR, and its TCRdb copy is limited to in-frame clones, with some not included. The sample has 40,000 or so clones, roughly four fifths seen once. The sequencing used PBMCs, collected around atezolizumab (anti-PD-L1) treatment. The source of these receptors is a man in his 60s with urothelial cancer.

The chain links TRBV4-2 to TRBJ1-4; D is undetermined. Germline V lookup: CDR1 LGHNA, CDR2 YNFKEQ. The CDR3 is made up of 14 amino acids. V lost 0 bases and J 4 bases, leaving 6 bases between the germline ends. The CDR3 region has the DNA TGTGCCAGCAGCCAAGATCGGGTTAATGAAAAACTGTTTTTT. This encodes CASSQDRVNEKLFF.

The chain links TRBV6-5 to TRBJ2-7, with a possible D match to TRBD1 (6 bases). Trimming cost V 6 bases and J 3 bases, with 15 bases left between them. This CDR3 has 14 amino acids. From germline, CDR1 is MNHEY and CDR2 SVGAGI. The CDR3 DNA follows: TGTGCCAGCAGACCTAGGACAGTGAACTACGAGCAGTACTTC. Protein: CASRPRTVNYEQYF.

The J gene is TRBJ2-5, the V gene TRBV2, with 14 bases aligning to TRBD2. In germline, CDR1 is SNHLY, CDR2 FYNNEI. J lost 4 bases, V lost 6 bases, and 7 bases had no gene match. This CDR3 spans 16 amino acids. The CDR3: CASRKTSGGARETQYF. For the CDR3, the DNA is TGTGCCAGCAGGAAGACTAGCGGGGGGGCCCGAGAGACCCAGTACTTC.

The count of this clone is one. The chain combines TRBV15 with TRBJ2-2; TRBD2 aligns across 14 bases. In germline, CDR1 is LNHNV, CDR2 YYDKDF (reference sequence). The CDR3 is made up of 18 amino acids. Losses at the gene ends were 5 bases for V and 7 bases for J; bases not matched to a gene: 12. The CDR3 DNA reads TGTGCCACCAGCGGAAAGACTAGCGGGGGGGCCGGGAACGGGGAGCTGTTTTTT. Amino acid sequence: CATSGKTSGGAGNGELFF.

This chain links TRBV7-2 with TRBJ2-5; TRBD1 matches at 7 bases. CDR1 SGHTA and CDR2 FQGNSA come from the germline V gene. V shed 5 bases, J shed 3 bases, and the junction held 3 bases outside the gene matches. This CDR3 has 13 amino acids. CDR3 protein: CASSTDREETQYF. The CDR3 DNA reads TGTGCCAGCAGCACAGACAGGGAAGAGACCCAGTACTTC.

The chain combines TRBV19 with TRBJ2-7; 7 nucleotides line up with TRBD2. The length of the CDR3 is 15 residues. The germline CDR1 and CDR2 sequences are LNHDA and SQIVND (reference sequence). The trim removed 6 bases at V and 0 bases at J, leaving 8 bases unmatched. This chain's CDR3 is CASRTSGVSSYEQYF. The CDR3 DNA reads TGTGCCAGTAGAACAAGCGGGGTCAGCTCCTACGAGCAGTACTTC. Filled out from reference TRBV19 and TRBJ2-7, the complete variable domain reads DGGITQSPKYLFRKEGQNVTLSCEQNLNHDAMYWYRQDPGQGLRLIYYSQIVNDFQKGDIAEGYSVSREKKESFPLTVTSAQKNPTAFYLCASRTSGVSSYEQYFGPGTRLTVT.

This chain joins TRBV9 and TRBJ2-6; D is possibly TRBD1 (5 bases). The CDR3 contains 15 residues. Deletions cut 1 base from V and 3 bases from J, with 8 bases between. The germline CDR1 and CDR2 sequences are SGDLS and YYNGEE. CDR3 DNA sequence: TGTGCCAGCAGCGTACGCAGGGTTGGGGCCAACGTCCTGACTTTC. As protein: CASSVRRVGANVLTF.

The chain has TRBV5-4 and TRBJ2-7, with D possibly being TRBD2 (7 bases). The germline V and J ends were trimmed by 4 bases and 7 bases, with 24 bases remaining between them. Per germline, CDR1 SGHNT and CDR2 YYREEE (reference sequence). The CDR3 consists of 16 residues. As DNA, the CDR3 is TGTGCCAGCAGCCCTGGGGCGGGGGCCATGTTTATTGAGCAGTACTTC. It is translated as CASSPGAGAMFIEQYF.

The rearrangement links TRBV5-8 to TRBJ1-5; D possibly corresponds to TRBD1 (6 bases). The germline CDR1 and CDR2 sequences are SGHTS and YDEGEE. V was cut by 0 bases and J by 6 bases, with 16 bases left in between. The CDR3 extends over 16 amino acids. CDR3 loop: CASSLVDRRLSQPQHF. CDR3 DNA sequence: TGTGCCAGCAGCTTGGTTGACAGGAGGTTGAGTCAGCCCCAGCATTTT. Complete variable domain (other parts from reference TRBV5-8 and TRBJ1-5): EAGVTQSPTHLIKTRGQQATLRCSPISGHTSVYWYQQALGLGLQFLLWYDEGEERNRGNFPPRFSGRQFPNYSSELNVNALELEDSALYLCASSLVDRRLSQPQHFGDGTRLSIL.

The count of this clone is one. The chain has TRBV5-1 and TRBJ2-7; tentative D call: TRBD2 (6 bases). The V end lost 5 bases, the J end lost 5 bases, and 17 bases lay between the germline ends. In germline, CDR1 is SGHRS, CDR2 YFSETQ. CDR3 length: 14 amino acids. CDR3 amino acids: CASSTVLSGDEQYF. The CDR3 DNA is TGCGCCAGCAGTACTGTTCTTTCGGGAGACGAGCAGTACTTC.

The V and J genes are TRBV4-1 and TRBJ2-5; 12 bases match TRBD2. The germline V gene has CDR1 MGHRA and CDR2 YSYEKL. The CDR3 spans 17 residues. Germline trimming cut 1 base from V and 4 bases from J; bases unmatched to any gene: 7. CDR3 protein: CASSQGPASGGVETQYF. In DNA form, the CDR3 reads TGCGCCAGCAGCCAAGGTCCGGCTAGCGGGGGGGTAGAGACCCAGTACTTC.

This clone was detected once. J is TRBJ2-5 and V is TRBV19; D is possibly TRBD1 (6 bases). In germline, CDR1 is LNHDA, CDR2 SQIVND (reference sequence). CDR3 length equals 17 residues. The germline V and J ends were trimmed by 0 bases and 4 bases, with 18 bases remaining between them. DNA for the CDR3: TGTGCCAGTAGTATAGAGGGGGCCTTAAACGGAGGAGAGACCCAGTACTTC. Encoded protein: CASSIEGALNGGETQYF.

The chain couples TRBV27 to TRBJ2-7; D may be TRBD1 (5 bases). Germline V gene sequence: CDR1 MNHEY, CDR2 SMNVEV (reference sequence). Between the trimmed V and J ends, which lost 3 bases and 0 bases, there was a span of 12 bases. The CDR3 totals 15 residues. The CDR3: CASSFSGISSYEQYF. The CDR3 DNA sequence: TGTGCCAGCAGTTTTTCAGGGATCAGCTCCTACGAGCAGTACTTC.

The genes are TRBV7-9 and TRBJ1-3; TRBD1 is a possible D gene (5 bases). V lost 5 bases, J lost 8 bases, and 16 bases lay in between. This CDR3 has 14 residues. CDR1 is SEHNR, CDR2 FQNEAQ, per germline (reference sequence). This CDR3 is CASSATGTWDTIYF. Here the CDR3 DNA reads TGTGCCAGCAGCGCCACCGGGACTTGGGACACCATATATTTT.

The rearrangement joins TRBV7-9 to TRBJ2-2; D not resolved. The length of the CDR3 is 15 residues. The germline gives CDR1 SEHNR, CDR2 FQNEAQ (reference sequence). The germline V and J ends were trimmed by 5 bases and 6 bases, with 16 bases remaining between them. The CDR3: CASSRDPDWAGELFF. In nucleotides, the CDR3 is TGTGCCAGCAGCCGAGACCCAGACTGGGCCGGGGAGCTGTTTTTT.

The chain combines TRBV9 with TRBJ1-1; TRBD1 matches 8 bases. The CDR3 is 14 amino acids. Germline loops: CDR1 SGDLS, CDR2 YYNGEE. V trimming: 1 base; J trimming: 2 bases; junction bases outside the gene matches: 1. The CDR3 nucleotides read TGTGCCAGCAGCGTACAGGGGGCCAACACTGAAGCTTTCTTT. It specifies CASSVQGANTEAFF.

This sequence joins TRBV6-1 and TRBJ1-5, with unresolved D. Deletions cut 8 bases from V and 2 bases from J, with 7 bases between. Germline V CDR1 and CDR2: MNHNS, SASEGT. CDR3 size: 12 residues. The CDR3 here is CASSRGNQPQHF. DNA for the CDR3: TGTGCCAGCTCTCGGGGCAATCAGCCCCAGCATTTT.

This clone showed up just once. The chain has TRBV19 and TRBJ2-7, with TRBD1 matching 10 bases. Germline values: CDR1 LNHDA, CDR2 SQIVND (reference sequence). The CDR3 loop spans 15 amino acids. V shed 3 bases and J 4 bases; nucleotides not matched to a gene: 6. The CDR3 DNA follows: TGTGCCAGTAGTATTGGACAGGGGGGCTCATACGAGCAGTACTTC. Translating it yields CASSIGQGGSYEQYF.

The V gene is TRBV2, the J gene TRBJ1-4; 8 bases are a match to TRBD1. V shed 6 bases and J 7 bases; nucleotides not matched to a gene: 7. Germline V CDR1 and CDR2: SNHLY, FYNNEI. There are 14 residues in the CDR3. The CDR3 nucleotides read TGTGCCAGCAGGGACAGGGCTGGCTCTGAAAAACTGTTTTTT. As protein: CASRDRAGSEKLFF.

V is TRBV19 and J is TRBJ1-5; D unresolved. The germline CDR1 and CDR2 sequences are LNHDA and SQIVND (reference sequence). The CDR3 covers 13 residues. V lost 4 bases and J lost 4, with 8 bases in between. DNA of the CDR3: TGTGCCAGTAGTAGAGGCCAGAATCAGCCCCAGCATTTT. The encoded protein is CASSRGQNQPQHF.

The rearrangement joins TRBV28 to TRBJ2-3, with 7 bases fitting TRBD1. The CDR3 is 16 residues long. V was pared by 3 bases and J by 1 base, with 7 bases of the junction left unmatched. From germline, CDR1 is MDHEN and CDR2 SYDVKM. The DNA of the CDR3 is TGTGCCAGCAGTTTGGGGCAGGGGGTAGGCACAGATACGCAGTATTTT. Its translation: CASSLGQGVGTDTQYF.

V usage is TRBV7-2 and J usage is TRBJ1-4, with 8 bases matching TRBD1. Germline CDR1 reads SGHTA; CDR2 reads FQGNSA. The CDR3 has 14 residues. The V and J ends lost 5 bases and 8 bases, in that order; junction bases with no gene match: 7. In DNA form, the CDR3 reads TGTGCCAGCAGCCTGACAGGGGACGAAGAAAAACTGTTTTTT. Residues: CASSLTGDEEKLFF.